This T cell receptor beta chain stems from a study of post-analysis software for immune sequencing data. The study, taken as a whole, reports: Patients carried roughly five TRBV segments more frequently than controls did, and TRBV5-6, TRBV5-1 and TRBV20-1 were among them.

For this clonotype: What it binds is unknown.

This CDR3 has 16 residues. Germline trimming cut 3 bases from V and 10 bases from J; bases unmatched to any gene: 15. CDR1 is MNHEY and CDR2 is SMNVEV in the germline V gene (reference sequence). The TCR beta cDNA libraries carried unique molecular identifiers. MiXCR was run by TCRdb on the PCR reads, yielding one entry per CDR3 protein. Of approximately 690,000 distinct CDR3 sequences listed, around 60% are singletons. This receptor was identified in a girl aged 2-10 years with multiple sclerosis. The sequencing input was blood. J is TRBJ2-1 and V is TRBV27, with TRBD1 identical over 7 bases. CDR3 sequence reads: CASSFSRDRLSYEQFF. CDR3 DNA sequence: TGTGCCAGCAGTTTCTCCCGGGACAGACTTTCCTACGAGCAGTTCTTC.